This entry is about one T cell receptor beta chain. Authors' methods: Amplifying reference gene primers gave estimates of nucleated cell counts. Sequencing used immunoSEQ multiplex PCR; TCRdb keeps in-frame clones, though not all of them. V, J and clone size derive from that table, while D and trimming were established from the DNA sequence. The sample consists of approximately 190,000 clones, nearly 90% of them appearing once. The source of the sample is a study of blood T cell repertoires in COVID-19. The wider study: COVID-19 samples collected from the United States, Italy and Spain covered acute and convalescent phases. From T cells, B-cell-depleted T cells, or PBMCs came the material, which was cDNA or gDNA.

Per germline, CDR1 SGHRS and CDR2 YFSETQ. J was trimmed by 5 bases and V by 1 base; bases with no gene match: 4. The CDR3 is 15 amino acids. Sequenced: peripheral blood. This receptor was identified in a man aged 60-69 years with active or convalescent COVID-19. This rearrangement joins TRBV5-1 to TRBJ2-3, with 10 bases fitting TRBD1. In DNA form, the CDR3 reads TGCGCCAGCAGCTTGTCGGGACAGGGGATAGATACGCAGTATTTT. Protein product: CASSLSGQGIDTQYF.